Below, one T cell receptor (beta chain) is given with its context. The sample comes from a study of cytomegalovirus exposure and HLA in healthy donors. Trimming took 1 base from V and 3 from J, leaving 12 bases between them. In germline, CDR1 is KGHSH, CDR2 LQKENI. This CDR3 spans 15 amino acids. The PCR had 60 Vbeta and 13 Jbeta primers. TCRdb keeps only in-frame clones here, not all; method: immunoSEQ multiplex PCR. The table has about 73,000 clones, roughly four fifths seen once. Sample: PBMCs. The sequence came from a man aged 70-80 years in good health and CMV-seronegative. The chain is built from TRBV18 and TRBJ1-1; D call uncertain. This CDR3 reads CASSPLGGAHTEAFF. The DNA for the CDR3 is TGTGCCAGCTCACCACTGGGAGGCGCTCACACTGAAGCTTTCTTT.